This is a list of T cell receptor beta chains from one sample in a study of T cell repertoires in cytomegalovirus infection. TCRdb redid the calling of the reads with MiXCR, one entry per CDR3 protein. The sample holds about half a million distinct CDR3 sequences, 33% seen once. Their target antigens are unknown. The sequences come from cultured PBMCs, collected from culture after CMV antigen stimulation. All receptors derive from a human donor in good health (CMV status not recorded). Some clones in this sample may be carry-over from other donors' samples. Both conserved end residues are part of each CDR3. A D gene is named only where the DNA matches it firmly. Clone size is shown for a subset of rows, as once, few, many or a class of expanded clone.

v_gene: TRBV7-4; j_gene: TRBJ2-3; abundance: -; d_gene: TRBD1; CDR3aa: CASSSLGQGALRESTDTQYF; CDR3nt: TGTGCCAGCAGCTCTCTGGGACAGGGTGCCTTACGGGAGAGCACAGATACGCAGTATTTT
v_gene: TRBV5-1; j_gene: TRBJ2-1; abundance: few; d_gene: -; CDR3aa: CASSLPWSSYNEQFF; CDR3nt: TGCGCCAGCAGCTTGCCGTGGAGCTCCTACAATGAGCAGTTCTTC
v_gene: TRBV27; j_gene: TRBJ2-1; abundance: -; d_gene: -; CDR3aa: CASSLFQTEGEQFF; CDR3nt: TGTGCCAGCAGTTTATTCCAGACAGAAGGTGAGCAGTTCTTC
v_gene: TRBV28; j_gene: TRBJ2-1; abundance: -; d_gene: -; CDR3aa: CASSLGYSYNEQFF; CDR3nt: TGTGCCAGCAGCTTAGGTTACTCCTACAATGAGCAGTTCTTC
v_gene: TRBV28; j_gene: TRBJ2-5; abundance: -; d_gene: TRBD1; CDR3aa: CASSLPTGTGAQETQYF; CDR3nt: TGTGCCAGCAGTTTGCCTACCGGGACAGGTGCTCAAGAGACCCAGTACTTC
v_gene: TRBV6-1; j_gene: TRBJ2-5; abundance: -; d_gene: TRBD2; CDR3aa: CASSGSGRSPETQYF; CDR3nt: TGTGCCAGCAGTGGCAGCGGGAGGTCCCCCGAGACCCAGTACTTC
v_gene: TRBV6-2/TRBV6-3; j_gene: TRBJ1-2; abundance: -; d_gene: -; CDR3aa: CASSYSSRVFGYTF; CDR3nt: TGTGCCAGCAGTTACTCATCCAGGGTATTCGGCTACACCTTC
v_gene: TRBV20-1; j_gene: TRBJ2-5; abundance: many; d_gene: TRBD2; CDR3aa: CSARPGLAFYQETQYF; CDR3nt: TGCAGTGCTAGACCCGGACTAGCGTTTTACCAAGAGACCCAGTACTTC
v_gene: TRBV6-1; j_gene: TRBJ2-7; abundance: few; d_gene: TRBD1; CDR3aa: CASSRDRGFGEQYF; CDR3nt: TGTGCCAGCAGTCGGGACAGGGGGTTTGGGGAGCAGTACTTC
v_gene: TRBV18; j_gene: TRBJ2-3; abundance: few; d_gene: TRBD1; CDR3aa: CASSPRTGGGTDTQYF; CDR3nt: TGTGCCAGCTCACCCCGGACAGGGGGAGGCACAGATACGCAGTATTTT
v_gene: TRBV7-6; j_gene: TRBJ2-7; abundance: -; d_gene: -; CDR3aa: CASSLGLGWTTYEQYF; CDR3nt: TGTGCCAGCAGCTTAGGTTTGGGGTGGACAACCTACGAGCAGTACTTC
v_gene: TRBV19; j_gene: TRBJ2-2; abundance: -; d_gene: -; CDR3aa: CASSPGLQATGELFF; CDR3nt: TGTGCCAGTAGTCCGGGCCTCCAGGCCACCGGGGAGCTGTTTTTT
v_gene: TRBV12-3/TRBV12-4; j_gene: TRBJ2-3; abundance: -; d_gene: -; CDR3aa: CASTPGGAADTQYF; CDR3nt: TGTGCCAGCACACCTGGGGGAGCTGCAGATACGCAGTATTTT
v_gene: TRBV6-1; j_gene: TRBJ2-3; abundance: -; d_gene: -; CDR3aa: CASSFGPNSDTQYF; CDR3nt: TGTGCCAGCAGCTTCGGCCCCAACTCAGATACGCAGTATTTT
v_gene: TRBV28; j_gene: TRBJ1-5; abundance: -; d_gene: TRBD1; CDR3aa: CASSSPGTEEGWPQHF; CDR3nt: TGTGCCAGCAGTTCCCCCGGGACAGAGGAAGGATGGCCCCAGCATTTT
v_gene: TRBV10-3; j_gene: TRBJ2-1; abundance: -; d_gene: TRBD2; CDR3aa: CAISESNSGGFVFF; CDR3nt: TGTGCCATCAGTGAGTCGAATAGCGGGGGTTTTGTGTTCTTC
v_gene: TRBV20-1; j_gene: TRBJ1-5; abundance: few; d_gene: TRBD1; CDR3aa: CSARGWGQGEVGNSNQPQHF; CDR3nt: TGCAGTGCTAGGGGGTGGGGACAGGGGGAAGTGGGGAATAGCAATCAGCCCCAGCATTTT
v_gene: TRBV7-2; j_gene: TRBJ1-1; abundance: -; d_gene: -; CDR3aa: CASSLLRTSEAFF; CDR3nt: TGTGCCAGCAGCCTTCTCAGGACGTCAGAAGCTTTCTTT
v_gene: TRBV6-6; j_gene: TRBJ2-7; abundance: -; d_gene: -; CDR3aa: CASSYSMGTAYEQYF; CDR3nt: TGTGCCAGCAGTTACTCGATGGGGACGGCCTACGAGCAGTACTTC
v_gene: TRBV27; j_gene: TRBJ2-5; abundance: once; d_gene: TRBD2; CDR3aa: CASSFYAAGEETQYF; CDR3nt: TGTGCCAGCAGTTTTTATGCAGCGGGAGAAGAGACCCAGTACTTC
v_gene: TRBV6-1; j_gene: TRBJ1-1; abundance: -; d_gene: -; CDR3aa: CASSSSGLMNTEAFF; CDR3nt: TGTGCCAGCAGTTCGTCAGGGTTAATGAACACTGAAGCTTTCTTT